This T cell receptor beta chain came from a study of Graves' ophthalmopathy and Graves' hyperthyroidism. Findings and caveats of the study: At 70.59% sensitivity and 72% to 75% specificity, the model predicted progression of the ophthalmopathy.

Germline CDR1 reads MNHEY; CDR2 reads SVGAGI. V was cut by 0 bases and J by 2 bases, with 10 bases left in between. This CDR3 is 15 amino acids long. This clonotype has a handful of counts. As yet, its antigen is unknown. TCR beta CDR3 regions were amplified from RNA transcripts. In the first round, RT-PCR was carried out with HTBI primers, and a multiplex PCR formed the second round. TCRdb re-analysed the multiplex PCR reads in MiXCR, keeping a single row per CDR3 protein. This sample has approximately 460,000 distinct CDR3 sequences; about 15% occur once, and the top ten carry 9.8%. The sequence derives from a woman in her twenties or thirties with Graves' ophthalmopathy. The chain combines TRBV6-5 with TRBJ1-1; D ambiguous. Sequenced input: blood. The CDR3 coding sequence is TGTGCCAGCAGTTACTCGTATGGGTTTAACACTGAAGCTTTCTTT. It yields the protein CASSYSYGFNTEAFF.